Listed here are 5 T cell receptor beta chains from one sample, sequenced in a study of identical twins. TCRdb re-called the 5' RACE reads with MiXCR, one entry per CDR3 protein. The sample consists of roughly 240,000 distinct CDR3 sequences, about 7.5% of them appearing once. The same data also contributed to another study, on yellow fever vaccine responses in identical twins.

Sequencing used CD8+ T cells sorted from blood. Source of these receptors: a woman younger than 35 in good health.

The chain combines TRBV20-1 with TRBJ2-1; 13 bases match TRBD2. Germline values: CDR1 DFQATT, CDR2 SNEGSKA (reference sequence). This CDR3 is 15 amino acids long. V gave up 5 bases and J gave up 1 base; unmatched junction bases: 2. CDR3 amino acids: CSARTSGSSYNEQFF. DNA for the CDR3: TGCAGTGCTCGGACTAGCGGGAGTTCCTACAATGAGCAGTTCTTC.

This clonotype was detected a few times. The chain's CDR3 is CSASARDRGLETQYF. The CDR3, as DNA: TGCAGTGCTAGTGCTCGGGACAGGGGTTTGGAGACCCAGTACTTC. The V and J genes are TRBV20-1 and TRBJ2-5; TRBD1 aligns across 10 bases. CDR3 length: 15 residues. The germline CDR1 and CDR2 sequences are DFQATT and SNEGSKA (reference sequence). V lost 3 bases to trimming and J lost 5 bases; unmatched junction nucleotides: 9.

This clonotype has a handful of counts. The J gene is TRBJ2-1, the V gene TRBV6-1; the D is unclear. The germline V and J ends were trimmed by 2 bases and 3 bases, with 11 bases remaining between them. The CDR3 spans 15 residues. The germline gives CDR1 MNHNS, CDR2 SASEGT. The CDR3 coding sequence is TGTGCCAGCAGTGAATTCGCCTACCTCTACAATGAGCAGTTCTTC. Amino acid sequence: CASSEFAYLYNEQFF.

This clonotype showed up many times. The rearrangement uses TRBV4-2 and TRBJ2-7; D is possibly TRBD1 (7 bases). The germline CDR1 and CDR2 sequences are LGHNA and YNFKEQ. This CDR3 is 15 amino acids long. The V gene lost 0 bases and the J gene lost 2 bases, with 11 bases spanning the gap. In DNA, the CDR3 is TGTGCCAGCAGCCAAGATGGAGGGGGCACCTACGAGCAGTACGTC. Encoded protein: CASSQDGGGTYEQYV.

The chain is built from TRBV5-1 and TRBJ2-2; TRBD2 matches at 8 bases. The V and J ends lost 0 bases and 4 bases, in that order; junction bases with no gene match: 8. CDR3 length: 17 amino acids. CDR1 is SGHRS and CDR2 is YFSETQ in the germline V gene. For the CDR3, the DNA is TGCGCCAGCAGCTTGGATTCGGCGGGGGGTGGCACCGGGGAGCTGTTTTTT. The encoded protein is CASSLDSAGGGTGELFF.